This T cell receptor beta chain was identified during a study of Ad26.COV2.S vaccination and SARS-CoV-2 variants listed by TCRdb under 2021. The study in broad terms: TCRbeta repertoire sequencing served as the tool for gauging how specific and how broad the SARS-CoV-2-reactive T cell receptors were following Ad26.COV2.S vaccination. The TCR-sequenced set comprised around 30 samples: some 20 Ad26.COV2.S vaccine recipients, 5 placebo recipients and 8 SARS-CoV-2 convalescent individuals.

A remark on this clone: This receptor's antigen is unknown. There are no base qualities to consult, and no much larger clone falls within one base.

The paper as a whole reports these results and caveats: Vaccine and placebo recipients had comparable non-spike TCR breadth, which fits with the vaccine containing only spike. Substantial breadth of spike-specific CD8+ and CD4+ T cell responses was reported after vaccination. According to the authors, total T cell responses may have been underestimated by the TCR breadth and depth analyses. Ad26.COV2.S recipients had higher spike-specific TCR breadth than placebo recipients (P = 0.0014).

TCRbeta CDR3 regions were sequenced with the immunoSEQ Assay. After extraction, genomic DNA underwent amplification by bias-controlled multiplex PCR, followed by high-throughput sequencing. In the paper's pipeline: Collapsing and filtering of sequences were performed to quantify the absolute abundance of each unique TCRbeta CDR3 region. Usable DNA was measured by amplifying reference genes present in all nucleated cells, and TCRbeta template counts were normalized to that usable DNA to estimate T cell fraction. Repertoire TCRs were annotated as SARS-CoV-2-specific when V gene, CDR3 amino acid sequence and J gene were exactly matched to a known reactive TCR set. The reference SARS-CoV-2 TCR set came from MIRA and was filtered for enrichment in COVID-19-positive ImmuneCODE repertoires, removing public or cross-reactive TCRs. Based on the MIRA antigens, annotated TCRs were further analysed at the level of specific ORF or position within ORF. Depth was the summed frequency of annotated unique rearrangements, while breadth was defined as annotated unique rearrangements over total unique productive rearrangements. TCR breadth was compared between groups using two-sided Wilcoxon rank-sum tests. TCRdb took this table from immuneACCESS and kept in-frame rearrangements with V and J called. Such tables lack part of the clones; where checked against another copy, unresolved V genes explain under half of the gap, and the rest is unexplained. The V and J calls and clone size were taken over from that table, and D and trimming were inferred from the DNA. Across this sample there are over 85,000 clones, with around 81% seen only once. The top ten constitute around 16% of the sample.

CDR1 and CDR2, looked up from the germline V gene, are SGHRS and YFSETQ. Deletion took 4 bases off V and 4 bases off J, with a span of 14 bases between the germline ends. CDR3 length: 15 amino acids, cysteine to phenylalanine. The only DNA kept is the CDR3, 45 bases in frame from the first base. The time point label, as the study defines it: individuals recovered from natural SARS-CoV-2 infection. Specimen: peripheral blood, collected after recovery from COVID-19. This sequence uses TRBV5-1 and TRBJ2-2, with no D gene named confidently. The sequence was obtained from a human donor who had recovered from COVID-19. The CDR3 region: CASSLGISATGELFF. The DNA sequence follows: TGCGCCAGCAGCCTAGGGATCTCAGCCACCGGGGAGCTGTTTTTT.